Below are 19 T cell receptor beta chains sequenced from a single sample in a study of T-cell reconstitution after alpha-beta-depleted transplantation in children. A TCRbeta library incorporating unique molecular identifiers was prepared. TCRdb reanalysed the PCR reads using MiXCR and keeps one entry per CDR3 protein. The table records over 80,000 distinct CDR3 sequences, 23% of them present only once. This material consisted of PBMCs, taken before TCRalphabeta/CD19-depleted stem cell transplant. Source of these receptors: a boy aged 2 to 10 with acute lymphoblastic leukemia, due to receive a stem cell transplant.

The table lists this clonotype with many counts. J is TRBJ2-3 and V is TRBV5-1; TRBD1 matches at 10 bases. Germline loops: CDR1 SGHRS, CDR2 YFSETQ. After removal of 3 bases from V and 4 bases from J, the junction contained 5 bases not matched to a gene. The CDR3 runs 15 residues. In nucleotides, the CDR3 is TGCGCCAGCAGCTCGGGACAGGGGTGGGCAGATACGCAGTATTTT. Translating gives CASSSGQGWADTQYF. Full variable domain (rest looked up from reference TRBV5-1 and TRBJ2-3): KAGVTQTPRYLIKTRGQQVTLSCSPISGHRSVSWYQQTPGQGLQFLFEYFSETQRNKGNFPGRFSGRQFSNSRSEMNVSTLELGDSALYLCASSSGQGWADTQYFGPGTRLTVL.

V gene TRBV2 combines with J gene TRBJ2-1; 11 bases agree with TRBD2. CDR3 size: 16 residues. From germline, CDR1 is SNHLY and CDR2 FYNNEI. The V segment lost 4 bases and the J segment 9 bases; nucleotides outside the gene matches: 11. The CDR3 sequence is CASSGGTSGVGSEQFF. The CDR3 DNA reads as TGTGCCAGCAGTGGAGGGACTAGCGGAGTGGGAAGTGAGCAGTTCTTC.

The chain combines TRBV12-3 or TRBV12-4 with TRBJ2-1; D possibly corresponds to TRBD2 (7 bases). V lost 1 base, J lost 14 bases, and 12 bases lay in between. The CDR3 is 12 amino acids. CDR3 nucleotide sequence: TGTGCCAGCAGTTTAGGTACGGGGGGCGAGTTCTTC. Encoded protein: CASSLGTGGEFF.

This clonotype showed up just a few times. V gene TRBV20-1 combines with J gene TRBJ2-7; 7 bases are shared with TRBD1. The CDR3 consists of 15 residues. CDR1 and CDR2 (germline): DFQATT, SNEGSKA (reference sequence). The V gene end was trimmed by 5 bases and the J gene end by 5 bases; junction bases not matched to a gene: 15. CDR3 sequence: CSAPDFTGAYHEQYF. The CDR3 nucleotides are TGCAGTGCTCCCGACTTTACAGGGGCGTACCACGAGCAGTACTTC.

The table lists this clonotype with many counts. The V and J genes are TRBV5-6 and TRBJ2-2, with 10 nucleotides matching TRBD2. CDR3 length equals 16 residues. Germline loops: CDR1 SGHDT, CDR2 YYEEEE. V lost 7 bases and J lost 5; bases outside the gene matches: 11. CDR3 sequence (DNA): TGTGCCAGCGACCTAGCGGGAGTCCCAACGACCGGGGAGCTGTTTTTT. It codes for CASDLAGVPTTGELFF.

The chain carries TRBV12-3 or TRBV12-4 and TRBJ1-3; tentatively, D is TRBD1 (6 bases). The V end lost 0 bases, the J end lost 16 bases, and 16 bases lay between the germline ends. The CDR3 has 13 residues. The chain's CDR3 is CASSLAKDRPRYF. The CDR3 DNA reads as TGTGCCAGCAGTTTAGCGAAAGACAGGCCCCGGTATTTT.

This clonotype was detected many times. The chain is built from TRBV20-1 and TRBJ2-1, with TRBD2 identical over 8 bases. CDR3 length: 15 amino acids. Germline CDR1 and CDR2: DFQATT and SNEGSKA (reference sequence). V shed 5 bases and J 8 bases; nucleotides not matched to a gene: 14. The CDR3 DNA sequence: TGCAGTGCTCGGCGATGGAGCGGGGGCGGCGATGAGCAGTTCTTC. Residues: CSARRWSGGGDEQFF.

The chain is built from TRBV11-2 and TRBJ2-5; 11 positions match TRBD1. Germline V gene data show CDR1 as SGHAT and CDR2 as FQNNGV. Unmatched junction bases numbered 9, after V lost 5 bases and J lost 4 bases. CDR3 length equals 16 residues. The CDR3 protein is CASSHQWTGGRETQYF. As DNA, the CDR3 is TGTGCCAGCAGCCACCAATGGACAGGGGGCCGAGAGACCCAGTACTTC.

This clonotype was seen a handful of times. The rearrangement uses TRBV7-9 and TRBJ2-7, with D uncertain. CDR3 length equals 14 residues. V was pared by 1 base and J by 0 bases, with 7 bases between. Germline assignment: CDR1 SEHNR and CDR2 FQNEAQ (reference sequence). The CDR3 is CASSLGTDSYEQYF. DNA for the CDR3: TGTGCCAGCAGCTTAGGGACCGACTCCTACGAGCAGTACTTC.

This clonotype has more than one count but fewer than ten. The V and J genes are TRBV7-9 and TRBJ1-1; D not resolved. The CDR3 consists of 12 residues. Germline CDR1 is SEHNR and CDR2 is FQNEAQ (reference sequence). V was shortened by 5 bases and J by 1 base, with 5 bases between the two germline ends. CDR3 sequence (DNA): TGTGCCAGCAGCGCCGGGAACACTGAAGCTTTCTTT. Its translation: CASSAGNTEAFF.

A few counts support this clonotype. The J gene is TRBJ2-1, the V gene TRBV7-7; D unresolved. V lost 6 bases and J lost 4, with 10 bases in between. The CDR3 is 13 residues long. CDR1 and CDR2 (germline): SSHAT, FNYEAQ (reference sequence). DNA of the CDR3: TGTGCCAGCAGTCCAGGCCGTTACAATGAGCAGTTCTTC. This translates into CASSPGRYNEQFF. The full variable domain, with the rest looked up from reference TRBV7-7 and TRBJ2-1, is GAGVSQSPRYKVTKRGQDVTLRCDPISSHATLYWYQQALGQGPEFLTYFNYEAQPDKSGLPSDRFSAERPEGSISTLTIQRTEQRDSAMYRCASSPGRYNEQFFGPGTRLTVL.

This clonotype was seen repeatedly, ten times or more. The V and J genes are TRBV6-6 and TRBJ2-1, with D maybe TRBD2 (6 bases). The germline V and J ends were trimmed by 7 bases and 5 bases, with 12 bases remaining between them. Germline values: CDR1 MNHNY, CDR2 SVGAGI (reference sequence). The CDR3 is 13 amino acids. CDR3 in amino acids: CASNHGGDNEQFF. CDR3 coding DNA: TGTGCCAGCAATCACGGAGGGGACAATGAGCAGTTCTTC.

The chain uses TRBV20-1 and TRBJ1-5, with 7 positions matching TRBD1. The ends lost 3 bases at V and 4 bases at J; junction bases unmatched: 9. There are 15 residues in the CDR3. Germline assignment: CDR1 DFQATT and CDR2 SNEGSKA (reference sequence). The CDR3 loop is CSASGGGGKNQPQHF. CDR3 bases: TGCAGTGCTAGCGGAGGGGGCGGAAAGAATCAGCCCCAGCATTTT.

Ten or more counts support this clonotype. V gene TRBV6-4 combines with J gene TRBJ2-3, with a tentative D call TRBD2 (6 bases). Germline V CDR1 and CDR2: MRHNA, SNTAGT. With 0 bases removed from V and 1 base from J, the gap between germline ends came to 20 bases. This CDR3 contains 19 residues. The CDR3 nucleotides are TGTGCCAGCAGTGACTCCGTCACGCCTATACTAGCCCGCACAGATACGCAGTATTTT. It is translated as CASSDSVTPILARTDTQYF.

This clonotype was detected a few times. V and J are TRBV28 and TRBJ2-7; TRBD2 agrees at 13 bases. In germline, CDR1 is MDHEN, CDR2 SYDVKM. The CDR3 is 16 amino acids. V lost 6 bases, J lost 3 bases, and 8 bases stayed unmatched. For the CDR3, the DNA is TGTGCCAGCAGACCTGGGACTAGCGGGGCCTACTACGAGCAGTACTTC. Translating it yields CASRPGTSGAYYEQYF.

The chain employs TRBV5-5 and TRBJ2-6; D is perhaps TRBD1 or TRBD2 (7 bases each). The CDR3 covers 16 residues. Germline lookup yields CDR1 SGHKS and CDR2 YYEKEE (reference sequence). Trimming pared 3 bases from V and 2 bases from J, leaving 12 bases between. CDR3 nucleotides: TGTGCCAGCAGCTCCAGGGGGGGAGCTGGGGCCAACGTCCTGACTTTC. It is translated as CASSSRGGAGANVLTF. Combining the CDR3 with reference TRBV5-5 and TRBJ2-6 gives the whole variable domain DAGVTQSPTHLIKTRGQQVTLRCSPISGHKSVSWYQQVLGQGPQFIFQYYEKEERGRGNFPDRFSARQFPNYSSELNVNALLLGDSALYLCASSSRGGAGANVLTFGAGSRLTVL.

The chain uses TRBV25-1 and TRBJ1-1; D ambiguous. V gave up 11 bases and J gave up 4 bases, with 17 bases separating them. This CDR3 region has 13 residues. From germline, CDR1 is MGHDK and CDR2 SYGVNS. DNA for the CDR3: TGTGCCCCAAGAGGACTTGCGAGCACTGAAGCTTTCTTT. Translated, it gives CAPRGLASTEAFF.

This clonotype was counted only a few times. The V and J genes are TRBV4-3 and TRBJ2-7; D not resolved. Germline values: CDR1 LGHNA, CDR2 YSLEER. This CDR3 spans 16 amino acids. Deletions cut 0 bases from V and 0 bases from J, with 12 bases between. DNA of the CDR3: TGCGCCAGCAGCCAAGATTGGACCGCAAGCTCCTACGAGCAGTACTTC. Amino acids: CASSQDWTASSYEQYF.

This clonotype was observed many times. CDR3 coding DNA: TGCAGCGTTGTCCGAGGGGTCAATGAGCAGTTCTTC. This translates into CSVVRGVNEQFF. J is TRBJ2-1 and V is TRBV29-1; TRBD1 or TRBD2 may be the D gene (5 bases each). There are 12 residues in the CDR3. Trimming took off 4 bases at V and 6 bases at J, with 10 bases between the two ends. Germline V gene lookup returns CDR1 SQVTM and CDR2 ANQGSEA.